This T cell receptor beta chain derives from a study of T cell changes during pregnancy in multiple sclerosis. Trimming removed 8 bases from V and 0 bases from J, with 10 bases in between. Germline V gene data show CDR1 as PRHDT and CDR2 as FYEKMQ (reference sequence). The CDR3 is 14 amino acids. Method: immunoSEQ multiplex PCR; TCRdb's copy keeps in-frame clones and lacks some. The repertoire holds some 44,000 clones, with 70% to 90% as singletons. This receptor was identified in a female donor with multiple sclerosis, enrolled in a pregnancy study. The rearrangement links TRBV13 to TRBJ2-2; weak D call: TRBD2 (6 bases). This specimen was CD4+ T cells from peripheral blood mononuclear cells, taken after pregnancy. The chain's CDR3 is CASAWGANTGELFF. The CDR3 nucleotides are TGTGCCAGCGCTTGGGGGGCGAACACCGGGGAGCTGTTTTTT.